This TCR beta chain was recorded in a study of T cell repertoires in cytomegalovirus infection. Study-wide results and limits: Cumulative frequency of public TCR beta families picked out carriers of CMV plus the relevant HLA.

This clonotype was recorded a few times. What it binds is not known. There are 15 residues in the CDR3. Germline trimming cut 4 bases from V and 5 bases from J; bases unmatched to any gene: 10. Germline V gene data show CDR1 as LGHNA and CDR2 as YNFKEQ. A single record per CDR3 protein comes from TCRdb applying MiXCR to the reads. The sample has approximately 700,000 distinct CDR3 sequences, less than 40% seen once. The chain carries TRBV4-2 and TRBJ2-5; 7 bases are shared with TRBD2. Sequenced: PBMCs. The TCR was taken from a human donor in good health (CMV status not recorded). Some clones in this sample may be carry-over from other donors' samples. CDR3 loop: CASSPSGAVSETQYF. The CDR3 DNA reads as TGTGCCAGCAGCCCTAGCGGAGCCGTCTCGGAGACCCAGTACTTC.